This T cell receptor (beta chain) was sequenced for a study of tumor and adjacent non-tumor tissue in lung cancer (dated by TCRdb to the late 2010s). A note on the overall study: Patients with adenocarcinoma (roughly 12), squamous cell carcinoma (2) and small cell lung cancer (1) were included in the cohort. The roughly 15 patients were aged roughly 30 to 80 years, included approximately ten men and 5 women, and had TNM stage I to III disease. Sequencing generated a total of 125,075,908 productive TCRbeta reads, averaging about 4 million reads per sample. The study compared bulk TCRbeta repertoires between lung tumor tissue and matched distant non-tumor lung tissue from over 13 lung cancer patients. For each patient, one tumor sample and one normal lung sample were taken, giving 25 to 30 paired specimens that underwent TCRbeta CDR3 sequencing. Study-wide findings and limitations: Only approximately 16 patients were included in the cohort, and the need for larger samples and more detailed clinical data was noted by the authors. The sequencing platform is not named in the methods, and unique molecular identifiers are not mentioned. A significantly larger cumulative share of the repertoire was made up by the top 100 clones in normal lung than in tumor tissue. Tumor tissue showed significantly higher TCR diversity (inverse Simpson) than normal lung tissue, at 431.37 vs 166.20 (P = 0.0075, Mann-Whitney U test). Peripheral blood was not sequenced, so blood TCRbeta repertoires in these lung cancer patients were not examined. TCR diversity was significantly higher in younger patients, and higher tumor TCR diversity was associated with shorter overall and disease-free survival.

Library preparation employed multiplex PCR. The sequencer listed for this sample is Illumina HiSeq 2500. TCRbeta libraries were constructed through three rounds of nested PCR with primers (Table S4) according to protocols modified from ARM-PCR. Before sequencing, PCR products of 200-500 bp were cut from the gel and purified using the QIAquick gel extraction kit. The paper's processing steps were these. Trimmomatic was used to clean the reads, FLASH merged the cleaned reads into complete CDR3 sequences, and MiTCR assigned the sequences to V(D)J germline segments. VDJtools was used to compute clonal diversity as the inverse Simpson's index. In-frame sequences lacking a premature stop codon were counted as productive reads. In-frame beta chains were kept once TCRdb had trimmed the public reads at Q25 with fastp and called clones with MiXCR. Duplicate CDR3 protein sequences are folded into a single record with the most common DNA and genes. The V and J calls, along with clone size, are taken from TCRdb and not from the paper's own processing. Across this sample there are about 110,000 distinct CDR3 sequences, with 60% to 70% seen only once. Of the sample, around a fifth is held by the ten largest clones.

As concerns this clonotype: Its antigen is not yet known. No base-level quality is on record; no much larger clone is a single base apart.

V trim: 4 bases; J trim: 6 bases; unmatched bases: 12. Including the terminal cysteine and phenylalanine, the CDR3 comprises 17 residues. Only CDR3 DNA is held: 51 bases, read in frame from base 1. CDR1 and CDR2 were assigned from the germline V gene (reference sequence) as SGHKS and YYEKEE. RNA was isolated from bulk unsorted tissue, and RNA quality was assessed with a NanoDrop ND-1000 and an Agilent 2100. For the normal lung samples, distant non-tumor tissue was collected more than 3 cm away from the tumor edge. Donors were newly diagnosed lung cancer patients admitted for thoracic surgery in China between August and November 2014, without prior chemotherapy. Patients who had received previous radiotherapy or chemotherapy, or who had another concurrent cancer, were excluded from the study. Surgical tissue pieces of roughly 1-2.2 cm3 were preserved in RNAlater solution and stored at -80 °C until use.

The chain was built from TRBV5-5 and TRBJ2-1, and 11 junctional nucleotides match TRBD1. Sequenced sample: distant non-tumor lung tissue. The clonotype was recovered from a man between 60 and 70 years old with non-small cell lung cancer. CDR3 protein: CASSVLVRTGGFNEQFF. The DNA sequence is TGTGCCAGCAGCGTGCTGGTCCGGACAGGGGGCTTCAATGAGCAGTTCTTC.